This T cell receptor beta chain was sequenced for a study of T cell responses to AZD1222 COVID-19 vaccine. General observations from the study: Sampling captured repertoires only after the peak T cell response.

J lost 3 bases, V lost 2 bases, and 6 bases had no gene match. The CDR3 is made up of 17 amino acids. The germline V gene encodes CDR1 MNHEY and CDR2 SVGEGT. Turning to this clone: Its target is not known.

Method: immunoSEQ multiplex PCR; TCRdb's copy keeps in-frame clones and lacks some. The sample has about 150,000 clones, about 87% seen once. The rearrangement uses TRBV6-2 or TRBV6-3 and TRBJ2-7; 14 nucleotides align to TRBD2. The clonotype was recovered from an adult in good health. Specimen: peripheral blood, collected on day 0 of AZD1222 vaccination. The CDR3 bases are TGTGCCAGCAGTTACGCCCGGACTAGCGGGAGGATCTACGAGCAGTACTTC. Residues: CASSYARTSGRIYEQYF.